This T cell receptor (beta chain) was obtained from a study of blood T cell repertoires in COVID-19. The CDR3 contains 16 residues. The germline V gene encodes CDR1 KGHSH and CDR2 LQKENI. Trimming at V came to 3 bases and at J to 0 bases, leaving 5 bases not matched to a gene. Libraries were prepared by immunoSEQ multiplex PCR; TCRdb keeps only in-frame clonotypes and omits some of them. The table includes approximately 270,000 clones, around 90% detected once. This chain links TRBV18 with TRBJ1-3; 7 bases agree with TRBD1. Sequencing used PBMCs or T cells enriched from blood (not recorded which). This TCR was recovered from a human donor in a cohort exposed to, infected with or recovered from COVID-19 (not recorded which). The donor label of this sample is uncertain. CDR3 region: CASSPTGFSSGNTIYF. The CDR3 DNA follows: TGTGCCAGCTCACCGACAGGGTTCAGCTCTGGAAACACCATATATTTT.